This T cell receptor beta chain was profiled in a study of persistence of HIV-infected CD4 T cells (dated by TCRdb to 2018 to 2021). Looking at the study overall: The median time the participants had spent on suppressive ART was 8 years. Peripheral blood samples of up to roughly 200 mL were taken at multiple time points, with the exception of a couple of participants who underwent leukapheresis at a single time point. Anti-CD3/anti-CD28 stimulation activated a higher proportion of cells, with a lower memory fraction, than antigen stimulation. CMV- and HIV-1 Gag-responding CD4+ T cells were isolated from ART-treated individuals so that antigen-driven clonal expansion of HIV-1-infected cells could be examined. The clonality of all cells in each sorted population was assessed by TCRbeta sequencing, whereas the clonality of infected cells was assessed by proviral sequencing. For the TCR cluster analysis across participants, fewer than ten participants were included for CMV and over 5 participants for Gag.

Interpreted using the paper, the treatment or condition label stands for: suppressive antiretroviral therapy. As a nonspecific positive control representing the CD4+ T cell repertoire, cells were stimulated with anti-CD3/anti-CD28 magnetic beads. Responding CD4+ T cells were sorted by upregulation of both CD40 ligand and CD69. Participants were HIV-1-infected adults who started suppressive ART during chronic infection. For at least 4 years, participants had undetectable plasma HIV-1 RNA, below 50 copies/mL. To be included, participants needed a CD4+ T cell count above 400 cells/uL and a positive CMV serology. Before stimulation, PBMCs were isolated using density centrifugation and then depleted of CD8+ T cells. For approximately 17 hours, the CD8-depleted PBMCs were stimulated with anti-CD28/CD49d costimulation, a CD40-blocking antibody, and enfuvirtide to prevent new infections. Cell sorting was performed on a Beckman Coulter MoFlo Legacy or XDP sorter, and dead cells were excluded with propidium iodide. For samples with more than one million cells, genomic DNA was extracted with the QIAamp DNA Mini Kit, and for all other samples the Quick-DNA Microprep Kit was used.

The CDR3 goes from the cysteine to the phenylalanine over 16 residues. Kept here is only the CDR3 DNA, which spans 48 bases and is read in frame from base 1. The V end loses 0 bases and the J end loses 0 bases, and a stretch of 11 bases separates them. The germline V gene yields SGHRS for CDR1 and YFSETQ for CDR2. TCRbeta repertoires were sequenced from genomic DNA with the immunoSEQ hsTCRB assay version 4 in survey mode. For TCRbeta sequencing, genomic DNA was diluted to 10 ng/uL, and up to 1 ug was used per sample. In the original analysis: Analysis of the TCRbeta data was done in ImmunoSeq Analyzer 3.0, and diversity was computed on productive nucleotide rearrangements. Using the Immunarch R package, lower-bound TCR diversity was estimated with the improved Chao index and clonality was estimated with the Gini coefficient. When different nucleotide rearrangements encoded the same CDR3beta amino acid sequence, each rearrangement was treated as a distinct clonotype. Differential abundance analysis identified TCRbeta sequences significantly enriched in antigen-responding cells relative to anti-CD3/anti-CD28-activated cells. Using predicted peptide-MHC specificity as the basis, GLIPH2 grouped TCRs into clusters, both for each participant individually and for the merged data sets that combined participants. TCRdb holds this immuneACCESS table with in-frame rearrangements only. Some clones are missing; in checked studies, unresolved V genes explain under half, and the rest has no known cause. Clone size and V and J calls were adopted from that table, with D and trimming inferred from the DNA. The sample yields around 40,000 clones; 80% to 90% were counted once. The leading ten clones occupy under 1.2% of the sample.

On this clone: There is no known antigen for this receptor. Within one base of it there is no much larger clone, and no base qualities were kept.

General conclusions and limits of the study: Significantly lower TCRbeta richness was observed in CMV- and Gag-responding cells than in anti-CD3/anti-CD28-responding cells, and higher oligoclonality was observed in CMV-responding cells than in CD3/CD28-stimulated and Gag-responding cells. A correlation was observed between TCR oligoclonality and proviral oligoclonality within the same sorted populations. Because the TCR analyses were done in bulk, restricting them to just the rare CMV-responding cells that actually carried HIV-1 proviruses was not possible. Only a small number of individuals took part in the study, and only a limited range of antigens was tested. Antigen-responding cells were enriched for expanded CDR3beta sequences that were degenerate, which suggests that CD4+ responses to CMV and Gag underwent convergent selection.

This chain joins TRBV5-1 to TRBJ2-3, with a tentative D gene TRBD2 over 6 matching bases. Sequenced material: CD4+ T cells sorted from PBMCs after roughly 18-hour stimulation, taken from a patient who received antiretroviral therapy. The cell subset or site label corresponds to: CD40L+CD69+ CD4 T cells responding to anti-CD3/anti-CD28 beads, representing the overall repertoire. The receptor's source is an adult man with HIV who was CMV-seropositive. The bases are TGCGCCAGCAGCTTGGGGAAGGGGACTAGCACAGATACGCAGTATTTT. Translated, it reads CASSLGKGTSTDTQYF.